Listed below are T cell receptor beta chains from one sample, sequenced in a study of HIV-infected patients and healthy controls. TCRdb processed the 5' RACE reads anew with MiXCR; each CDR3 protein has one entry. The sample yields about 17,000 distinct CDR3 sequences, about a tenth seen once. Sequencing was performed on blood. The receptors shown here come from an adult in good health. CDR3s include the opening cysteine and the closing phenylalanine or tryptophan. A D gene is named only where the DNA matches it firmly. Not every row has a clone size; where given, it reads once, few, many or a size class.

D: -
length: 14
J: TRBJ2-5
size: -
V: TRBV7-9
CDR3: CASSLLATQETQYF
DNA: TGTGCCAGCAGCTTACTAGCGACCCAAGAGACCCAGTACTTC

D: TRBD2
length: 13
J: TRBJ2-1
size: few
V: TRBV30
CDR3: CAWSLADYNEQFF
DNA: TGTGCCTGGAGCCTAGCGGACTACAATGAGCAGTTCTTC

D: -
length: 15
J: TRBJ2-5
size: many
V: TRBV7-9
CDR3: CASSPPRRTQETQYF
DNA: TGTGCCAGCAGCCCCCCCCGACGGACACAAGAGACCCAGTACTTC

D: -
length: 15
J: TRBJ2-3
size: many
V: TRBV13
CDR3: CASSLEFTGTDTQYF
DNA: TGTGCCAGCAGCTTAGAGTTCACAGGGACAGATACGCAGTATTTT

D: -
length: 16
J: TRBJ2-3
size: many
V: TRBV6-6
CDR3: CASSYSTGRTTDTQYF
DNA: TGTGCCAGCAGTTACTCAACAGGGAGGACCACAGATACGCAGTATTTT

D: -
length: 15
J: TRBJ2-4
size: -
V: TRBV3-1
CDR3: CASSPGQLLGDIQYF
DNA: TGTGCCAGCAGCCCAGGACAGTTACTCGGAGACATTCAGTACTTC

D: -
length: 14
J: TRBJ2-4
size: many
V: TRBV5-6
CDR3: CASSLLPAKNIQYF
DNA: TGTGCCAGCAGCTTGTTGCCAGCCAAAAACATTCAGTACTTC

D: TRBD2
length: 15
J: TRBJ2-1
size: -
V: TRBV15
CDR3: CATSRVLAGVNEQFF
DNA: TGTGCCACCAGCAGAGTTCTAGCGGGAGTAAATGAGCAGTTCTTC

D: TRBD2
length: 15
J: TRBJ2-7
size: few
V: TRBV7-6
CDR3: CASSRVASGAYEQYF
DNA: TGTGCCAGCAGCCGGGTGGCTAGCGGGGCCTACGAGCAGTACTTC

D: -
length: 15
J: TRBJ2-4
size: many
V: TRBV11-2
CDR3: CASSGGADLRNIQYF
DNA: TGTGCCAGCAGTGGGGGGGCGGACCTGAGAAACATTCAGTACTTC

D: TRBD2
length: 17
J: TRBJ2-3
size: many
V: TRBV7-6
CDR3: CASSFSGRGASTDTQYF
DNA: TGTGCCAGCAGCTTTAGCGGGAGGGGTGCTAGCACAGATACGCAGTATTTT

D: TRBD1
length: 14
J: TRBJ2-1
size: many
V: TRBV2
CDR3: CASRVDRGPGEQFF
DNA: TGTGCCAGCAGGGTGGACAGGGGGCCCGGTGAGCAGTTCTTC

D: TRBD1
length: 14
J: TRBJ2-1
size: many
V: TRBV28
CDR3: CASSGGTGTNEQFF
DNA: TGTGCCAGCAGTGGCGGGACAGGGACGAATGAGCAGTTCTTC

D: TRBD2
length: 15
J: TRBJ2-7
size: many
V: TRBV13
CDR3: CASSLVFGGSGEQYF
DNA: TGTGCCAGCAGCTTAGTATTCGGCGGGAGCGGGGAGCAGTACTTC

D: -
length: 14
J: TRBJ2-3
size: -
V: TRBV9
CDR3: CASSLRLVTDTQYF
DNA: TGTGCCAGCAGCCTCCGTCTAGTAACAGATACGCAGTATTTT

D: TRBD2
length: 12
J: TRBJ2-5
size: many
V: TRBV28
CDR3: CASREAKGTQYF
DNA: TGTGCCAGCCGGGAGGCTAAGGGGACCCAGTACTTC

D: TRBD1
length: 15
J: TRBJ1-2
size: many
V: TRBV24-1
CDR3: CATSDRDRSDYGYTF
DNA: TGTGCCACCAGTGATCGGGACAGGTCTGACTATGGCTACACCTTC

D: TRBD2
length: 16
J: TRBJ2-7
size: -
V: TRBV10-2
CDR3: CASSEKREGLGGEQYF
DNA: TGCGCCAGCAGCGAGAAGCGGGAGGGCCTAGGGGGCGAGCAGTACTTC

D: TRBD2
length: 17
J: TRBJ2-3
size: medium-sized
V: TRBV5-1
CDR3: CASSSAGGTSGTDTQYF
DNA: TGCGCCAGCAGCTCCGCGGGGGGCACCTCGGGGACAGATACGCAGTATTTT

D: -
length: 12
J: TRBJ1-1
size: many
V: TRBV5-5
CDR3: CASSLGDGEAFF
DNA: TGTGCCAGCAGCTTGGGGGACGGCGAAGCTTTCTTT

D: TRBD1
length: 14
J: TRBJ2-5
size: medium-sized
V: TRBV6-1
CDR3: CASSQDRDQETQYF
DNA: TGTGCCAGCAGCCAAGACAGGGATCAAGAGACCCAGTACTTC

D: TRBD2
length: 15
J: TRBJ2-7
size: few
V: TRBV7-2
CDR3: CASSSSGRGPYEQYF
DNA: TGTGCCAGCAGCTCGAGCGGGAGGGGTCCCTACGAGCAGTACTTC

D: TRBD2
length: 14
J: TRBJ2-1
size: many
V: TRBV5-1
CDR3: CASRTSDSYNEQFF
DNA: TGCGCCAGCAGGACTAGCGACTCCTACAATGAGCAGTTCTTC

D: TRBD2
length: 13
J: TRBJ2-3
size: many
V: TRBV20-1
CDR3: CSARSSGTDTQYF
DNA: TGCAGTGCTAGATCTAGCGGGACAGATACGCAGTATTTT

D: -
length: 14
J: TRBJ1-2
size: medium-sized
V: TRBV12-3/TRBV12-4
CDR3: CASSTQTANYGYTF
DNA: TGTGCCAGCAGTACACAAACAGCGAACTATGGCTACACCTTC

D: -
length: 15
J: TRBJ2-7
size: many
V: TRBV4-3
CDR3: CASSQTSAGAYEQYF
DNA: TGCGCCAGCAGCCAAACTTCGGCCGGGGCCTACGAGCAGTACTTC